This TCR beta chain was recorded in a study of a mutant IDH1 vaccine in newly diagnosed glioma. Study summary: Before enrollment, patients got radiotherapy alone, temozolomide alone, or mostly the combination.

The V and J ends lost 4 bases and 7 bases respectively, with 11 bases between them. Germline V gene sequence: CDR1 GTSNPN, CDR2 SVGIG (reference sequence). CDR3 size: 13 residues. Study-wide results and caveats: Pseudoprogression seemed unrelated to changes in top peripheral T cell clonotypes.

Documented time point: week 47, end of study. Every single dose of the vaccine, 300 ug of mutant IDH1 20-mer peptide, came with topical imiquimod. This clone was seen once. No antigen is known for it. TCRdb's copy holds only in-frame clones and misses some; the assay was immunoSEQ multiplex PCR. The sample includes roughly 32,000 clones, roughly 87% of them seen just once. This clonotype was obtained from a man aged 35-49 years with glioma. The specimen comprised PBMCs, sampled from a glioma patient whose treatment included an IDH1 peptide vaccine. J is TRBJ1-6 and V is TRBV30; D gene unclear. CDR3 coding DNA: TGTGCCTGGAATTTCGGGAGGAATTCACCCCTCCACTTT. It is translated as CAWNFGRNSPLHF.